The 13 T cell receptor beta chains below come from one sample, sequenced in a study of pediatric ulcerative colitis. Generated by immunoSEQ multiplex PCR, the TCRdb table keeps only in-frame clones and is missing some. The repertoire includes about 64,000 clones, around 80% of them detected once, and roughly 5.2% sits in the top ten. Material for sequencing was blood. These receptors were collected from a boy younger than 18 with moderate ulcerative colitis.

This clone has more than one count but fewer than ten. The junction departs from germline at one end; a sequencing error may be responsible. The genes are TRBV2 and TRBJ1-1; D is ambiguous. Germline CDR1 and CDR2: SNHLY and FYNNEI. The CDR3 loop spans 15 amino acids. In DNA form, the CDR3 reads TGTGCCAGCAGCGAAGCCCTCGGGGTGAACACTGAAGCTTTCTTT. Its protein product is CASSEALGVNTEAFF.

The V and J genes are TRBV11-2 and TRBJ1-2; maybe TRBD1 (6 bases). V dropped 4 bases and J dropped 8 bases, with 14 bases sitting between them. The CDR3 contains 13 residues. Germline CDR1 reads SGHAT; CDR2 reads FQNNGV. The CDR3 loop reads CASSYSGQQGYTF. The CDR3 coding sequence is TGTGCCAGCAGCTATTCCGGACAGCAAGGCTACACCTTC.

Here the CDR3 DNA reads TGTGCCAGTGGGCCAGCCTTGAACACTGAAGCTTTCTTT. It yields the protein CASGPALNTEAFF. V usage is TRBV6-5 and J usage is TRBJ1-1; D gene ambiguous. Trimming pared 9 bases from V and 0 bases from J, leaving 11 bases between. Germline assignment: CDR1 MNHEY and CDR2 SVGAGI. This CDR3 has 13 amino acids.

The rearrangement links TRBV7-6 to TRBJ2-5; 7 bases match TRBD1. This CDR3 region has 14 residues. Germline assignment: CDR1 SGHVS and CDR2 FNYEAQ. The trim removed 7 bases at V and 5 bases at J, leaving 10 bases unmatched. For the CDR3, the DNA is TGTGCCAGCATCAGGGGGTGGGCTGGGGAGACCCAGTACTTC. Its protein product is CASIRGWAGETQYF.

The rearrangement uses TRBV4-1 and TRBJ1-5, with D possibly TRBD1 on 5 matching bases. Looked up from germline, CDR1 is MGHRA and CDR2 is YSYEKL. The CDR3 runs to 12 residues. Deletions cut 8 bases from V and 6 bases from J, with 11 bases between. This CDR3 is CASGRGGQPQHF. The DNA for the CDR3 is TGCGCCAGCGGGAGGGGTGGTCAGCCCCAGCATTTT.

For the CDR3, the DNA is TGTGCCAGCAGCGCCCACCTCCCAGATACGCAGTATTTT. It specifies CASSAHLPDTQYF. The chain is built from TRBV9 and TRBJ2-3; D not certain. The CDR3 runs to 13 residues. V lost 3 bases, J lost 4 bases, and 9 bases lay in between. The V gene's germline CDR1 is SGDLS and CDR2 YYNGEE.

This chain connects TRBV14 to TRBJ2-1; 8 bases map to TRBD2. V shed 0 bases and J 6 bases; nucleotides not matched to a gene: 13. The CDR3 has 18 residues. Germline CDR1 SGHDN, CDR2 FVKESK. The CDR3 here is CASSQDGYGRAPFNEQFF. The CDR3 DNA is TGTGCCAGCAGCCAAGATGGGTACGGGAGGGCCCCCTTCAATGAGCAGTTCTTC.

V is TRBV28 and J is TRBJ2-7; D remains ambiguous. The V end was cut by 4 bases, the J end by 0 bases, with 13 bases between. The CDR3 runs to 15 residues. From germline, CDR1 is MDHEN and CDR2 SYDVKM. CDR3 coding DNA: TGTGCCAGCAGTTCCCCGGCGGCTCCCTCCTACGAGCAGTACTTC. Translating it yields CASSSPAAPSYEQYF.

This chain links TRBV5-6 with TRBJ2-3; D is possibly TRBD1 or TRBD2 (5 bases each). This CDR3 region has 14 residues. Per the germline V gene, CDR1 is SGHDT and CDR2 is YYEEEE. Trimming cost V 2 bases and J 4 bases, with 11 bases left between them. The CDR3 region has the DNA TGTGCCAGCAGCTTTTGGGGGAGTTCAGATACGCAGTATTTT. Translating it yields CASSFWGSSDTQYF.

The chain carries TRBV5-4 and TRBJ1-1, with D unclear. Germline V gives CDR1 SGHNT, CDR2 YYREEE (reference sequence). The germline V and J ends were trimmed by 5 bases and 1 base, with 18 bases remaining between them. The CDR3 has 16 amino acids. The CDR3 region is CASRKSPWGQNTEAFF. The CDR3 bases are TGTGCCAGCAGAAAGTCCCCTTGGGGTCAGAACACTGAAGCTTTCTTT.

This rearrangement joins TRBV15 to TRBJ2-3, with 7 bases lining up with TRBD2. The ends lost 3 bases at V and 2 bases at J; junction bases unmatched: 11. The CDR3 extends over 17 amino acids. Germline V gives CDR1 LNHNV, CDR2 YYDKDF (reference sequence). The CDR3 reads CATSRDRGGRPTDTQYF. Here the CDR3 DNA reads TGTGCCACCAGCAGGGACCGGGGCGGGAGACCCACAGATACGCAGTATTTT.

The chain links TRBV30 to TRBJ1-2, with D hard to call. CDR3 length: 13 amino acids. CDR1 is GTSNPN, CDR2 SVGIG, per germline (reference sequence). V lost 0 bases, J lost 4 bases, and 9 bases lay in between. The CDR3 loop is CAWSVRMIYGYTF. The CDR3 DNA reads as TGTGCCTGGAGTGTACGTATGATCTATGGCTACACCTTC. Using reference TRBV30 and TRBJ1-2 for the parts outside the CDR3, the full variable domain is SQTIHQWPATLVQPVGSPLSLECTVEGTSNPNLYWYRQAAGRGLQLLFYSVGIGQISSEVPQNLSASRPQDRQFILSSKKLLLSDSGFYLCAWSVRMIYGYTFGSGTRLTVV.

The chain links TRBV29-1 to TRBJ2-1; 8 nucleotides line up with TRBD2. Germline loops: CDR1 SQVTM, CDR2 ANQGSEA. The CDR3 covers 13 residues. For the CDR3, the DNA is TGCACCACGGGACTAGTCGCCTACAATGAGCAGTTCTTC. Encoded protein: CTTGLVAYNEQFF.